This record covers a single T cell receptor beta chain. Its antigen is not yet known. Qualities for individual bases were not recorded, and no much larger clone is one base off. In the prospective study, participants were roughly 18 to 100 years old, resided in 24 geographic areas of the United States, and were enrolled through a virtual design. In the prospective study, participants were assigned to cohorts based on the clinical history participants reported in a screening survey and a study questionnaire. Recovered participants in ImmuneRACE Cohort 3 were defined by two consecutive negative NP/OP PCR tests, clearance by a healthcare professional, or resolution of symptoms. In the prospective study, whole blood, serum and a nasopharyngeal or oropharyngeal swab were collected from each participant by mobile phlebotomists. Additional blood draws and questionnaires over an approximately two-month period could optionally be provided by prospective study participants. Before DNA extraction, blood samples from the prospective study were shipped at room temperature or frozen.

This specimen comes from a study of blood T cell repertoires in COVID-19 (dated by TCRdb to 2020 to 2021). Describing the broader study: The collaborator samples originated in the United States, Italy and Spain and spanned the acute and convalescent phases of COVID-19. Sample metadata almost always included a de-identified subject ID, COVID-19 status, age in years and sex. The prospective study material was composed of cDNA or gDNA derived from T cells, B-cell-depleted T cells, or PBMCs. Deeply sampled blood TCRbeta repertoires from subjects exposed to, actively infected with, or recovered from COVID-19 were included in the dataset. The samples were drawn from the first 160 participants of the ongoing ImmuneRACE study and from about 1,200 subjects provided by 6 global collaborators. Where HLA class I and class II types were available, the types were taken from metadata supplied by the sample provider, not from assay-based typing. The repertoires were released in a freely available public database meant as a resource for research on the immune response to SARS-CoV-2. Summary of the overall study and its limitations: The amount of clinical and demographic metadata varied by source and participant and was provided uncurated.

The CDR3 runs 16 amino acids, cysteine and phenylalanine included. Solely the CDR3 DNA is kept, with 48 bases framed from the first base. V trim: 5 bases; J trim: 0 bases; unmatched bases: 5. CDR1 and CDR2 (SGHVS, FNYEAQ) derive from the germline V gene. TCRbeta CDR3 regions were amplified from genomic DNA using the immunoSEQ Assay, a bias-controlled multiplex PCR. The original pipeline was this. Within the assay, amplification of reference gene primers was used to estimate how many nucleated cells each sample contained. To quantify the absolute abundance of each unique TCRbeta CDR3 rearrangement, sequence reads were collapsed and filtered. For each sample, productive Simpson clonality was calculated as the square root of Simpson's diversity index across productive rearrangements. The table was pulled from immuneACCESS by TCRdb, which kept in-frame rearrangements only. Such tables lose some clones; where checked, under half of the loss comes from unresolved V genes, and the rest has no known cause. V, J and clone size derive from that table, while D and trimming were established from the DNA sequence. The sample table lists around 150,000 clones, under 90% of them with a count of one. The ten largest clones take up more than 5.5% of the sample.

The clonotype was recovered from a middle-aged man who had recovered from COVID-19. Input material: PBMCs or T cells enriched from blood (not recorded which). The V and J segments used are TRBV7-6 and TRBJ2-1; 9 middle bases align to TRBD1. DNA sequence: TGTGCCAGCAGCGCCGGGACAGGGAGCTCCTACAATGAGCAGTTCTTC. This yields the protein CASSAGTGSSYNEQFF.